This TCR beta chain was found in a study of blood T cell repertoires in COVID-19. As originally analysed: Scientists estimated how many nucleated cells there were by amplifying reference gene primers. TCRdb keeps only in-frame clones here, not all; method: immunoSEQ multiplex PCR. From that table come the V and J calls and clone size; the DNA was used to work out D and trimming. The table has 150,000 to 200,000 clones, 84% seen once; the top ten hold about 14%. The CDR3 totals 13 residues. V was shortened by 6 bases and J by 9 bases, with 12 bases between the two germline ends. Germline loops: CDR1 MDHEN, CDR2 SYDVKM. It was during active infection that Seattle patients were enrolled and then longitudinally followed.

The TCR sequence derives from an older woman with COVID-19, enrolled during active disease. This chain connects TRBV28 to TRBJ2-6; D ambiguous. Material: peripheral blood. The CDR3 DNA reads TGTGCCAGCAGCCACCGGGTCCTCAACGTCCTGACTTTC. It encodes CASSHRVLNVLTF.